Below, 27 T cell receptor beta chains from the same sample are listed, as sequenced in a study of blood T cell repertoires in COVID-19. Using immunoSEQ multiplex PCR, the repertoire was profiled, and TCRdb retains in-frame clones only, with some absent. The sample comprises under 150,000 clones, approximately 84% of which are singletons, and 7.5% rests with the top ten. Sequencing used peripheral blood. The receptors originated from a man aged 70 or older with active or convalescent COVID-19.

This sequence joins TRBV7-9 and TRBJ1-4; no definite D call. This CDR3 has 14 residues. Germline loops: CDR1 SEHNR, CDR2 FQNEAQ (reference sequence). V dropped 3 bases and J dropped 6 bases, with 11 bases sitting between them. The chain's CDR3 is CASSFYSGDEKLFF. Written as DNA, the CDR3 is TGTGCCAGCAGCTTTTACAGCGGGGATGAAAAACTGTTTTTT.

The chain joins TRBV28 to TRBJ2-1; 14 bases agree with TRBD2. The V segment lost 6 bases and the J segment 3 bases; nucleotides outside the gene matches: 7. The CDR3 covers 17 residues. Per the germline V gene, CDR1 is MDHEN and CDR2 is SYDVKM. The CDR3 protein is CASSPPGLAGGYNEQFF. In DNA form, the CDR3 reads TGTGCCAGCAGCCCGCCCGGACTAGCGGGGGGCTACAATGAGCAGTTCTTC.

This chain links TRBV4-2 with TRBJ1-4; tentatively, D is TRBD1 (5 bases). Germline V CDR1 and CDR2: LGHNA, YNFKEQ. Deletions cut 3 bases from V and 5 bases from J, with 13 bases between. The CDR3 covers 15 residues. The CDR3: CASSQNLAGNEKLFF. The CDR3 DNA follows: TGTGCCAGCAGCCAGAACTTGGCAGGGAATGAAAAACTGTTTTTT.

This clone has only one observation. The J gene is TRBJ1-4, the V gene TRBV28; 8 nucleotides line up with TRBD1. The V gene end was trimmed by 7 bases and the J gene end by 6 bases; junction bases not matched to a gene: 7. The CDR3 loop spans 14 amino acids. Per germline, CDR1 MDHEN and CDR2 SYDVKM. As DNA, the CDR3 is TGTGCCAGCACCCTACAGGGGGTTTATGAAAAACTGTTTTTT. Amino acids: CASTLQGVYEKLFF.

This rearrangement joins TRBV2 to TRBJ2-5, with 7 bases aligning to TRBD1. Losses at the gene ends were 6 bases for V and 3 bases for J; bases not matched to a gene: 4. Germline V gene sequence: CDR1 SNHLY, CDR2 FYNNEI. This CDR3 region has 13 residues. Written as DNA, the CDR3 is TGTGCCAGCAGGGCGACAGGGAAAGAGACCCAGTACTTC. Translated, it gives CASRATGKETQYF. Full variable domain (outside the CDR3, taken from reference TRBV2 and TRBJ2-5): EPEVTQTPSHQVTQMGQEVILRCVPISNHLYFYWYRQILGQKVEFLVSFYNNEISEKSEIFDDQFSVERPDGSNFTLKIRSTKLEDSAMYFCASRATGKETQYFGPGTRLLVL.

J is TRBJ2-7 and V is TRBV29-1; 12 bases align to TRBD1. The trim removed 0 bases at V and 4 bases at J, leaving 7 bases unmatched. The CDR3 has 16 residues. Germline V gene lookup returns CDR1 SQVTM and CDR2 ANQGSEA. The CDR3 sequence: CSVEDSRDRGLYEQYF. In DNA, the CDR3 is TGCAGCGTTGAAGATTCCCGGGACAGGGGGCTATACGAGCAGTACTTC.

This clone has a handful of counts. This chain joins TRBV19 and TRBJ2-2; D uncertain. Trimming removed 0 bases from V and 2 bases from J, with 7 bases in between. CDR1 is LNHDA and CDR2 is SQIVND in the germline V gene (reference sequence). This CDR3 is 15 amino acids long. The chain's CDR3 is CASSIEAGNTGELFF. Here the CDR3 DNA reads TGTGCCAGTAGTATAGAAGCAGGAAACACCGGGGAGCTGTTTTTT. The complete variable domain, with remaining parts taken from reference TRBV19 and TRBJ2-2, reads DGGITQSPKYLFRKEGQNVTLSCEQNLNHDAMYWYRQDPGQGLRLIYYSQIVNDFQKGDIAEGYSVSREKKESFPLTVTSAQKNPTAFYLCASSIEAGNTGELFFGEGSRLTVL.

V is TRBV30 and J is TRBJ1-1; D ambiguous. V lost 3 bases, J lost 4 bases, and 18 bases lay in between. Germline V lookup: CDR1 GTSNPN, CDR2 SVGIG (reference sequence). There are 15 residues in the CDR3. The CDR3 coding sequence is TGTGCCTGGAGGGAGGAAGGGAGAGTAGGCACTGAAGCTTTCTTT. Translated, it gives CAWREEGRVGTEAFF.

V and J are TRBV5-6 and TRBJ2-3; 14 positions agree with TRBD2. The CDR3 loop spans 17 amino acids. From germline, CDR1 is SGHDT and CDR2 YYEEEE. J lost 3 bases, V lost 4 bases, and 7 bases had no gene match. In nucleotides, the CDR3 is TGTGCCAGCAGCACCAGACTAGCGGGAGGGGGTACAGATACGCAGTATTTT. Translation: CASSTRLAGGGTDTQYF.

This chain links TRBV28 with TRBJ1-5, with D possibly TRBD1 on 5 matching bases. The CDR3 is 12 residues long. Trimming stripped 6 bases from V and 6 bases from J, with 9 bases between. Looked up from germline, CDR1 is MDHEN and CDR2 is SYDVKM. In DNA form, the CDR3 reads TGTGCCAGCAGGCAGGGCGGTCAGCCCCAGCATTTT. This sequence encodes CASRQGGQPQHF. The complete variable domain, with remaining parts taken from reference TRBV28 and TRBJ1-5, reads DVKVTQSSRYLVKRTGEKVFLECVQDMDHENMFWYRQDPGLGLRLIYFSYDVKMKEKGDIPEGYSVSREKKERFSLILESASTNQTSMYLCASRQGGQPQHFGDGTRLSIL.

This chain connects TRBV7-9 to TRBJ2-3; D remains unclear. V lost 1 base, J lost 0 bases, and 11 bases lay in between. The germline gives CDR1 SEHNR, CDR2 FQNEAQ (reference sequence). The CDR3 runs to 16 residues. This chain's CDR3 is CASSLDGGFSTDTQYF. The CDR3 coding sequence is TGTGCCAGCAGCTTAGACGGCGGCTTTAGCACAGATACGCAGTATTTT.

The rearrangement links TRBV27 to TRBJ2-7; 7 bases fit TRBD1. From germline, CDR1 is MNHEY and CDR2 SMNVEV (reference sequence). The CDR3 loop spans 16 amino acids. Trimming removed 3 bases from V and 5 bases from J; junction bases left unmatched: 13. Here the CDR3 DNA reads TGTGCCAGCAGTTTGGCCCCGGGACAGTCGGTCCACGAGCAGTACTTC. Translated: CASSLAPGQSVHEQYF.

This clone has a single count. This CDR3 reads CASSPFYEQYF. The CDR3 bases are TGTGCCAGCAGCCCTTTCTACGAGCAGTACTTC. This chain links TRBV3-1 (or the pseudogene TRBV3-2) with TRBJ2-7; D ambiguous. The V end was cut by 4 bases, the J end by 3 bases, with 4 bases between. The CDR3 runs to 11 residues. The germline CDR1 and CDR2 sequences are LGHDT and YNNKEL (reference sequence).

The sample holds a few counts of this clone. CDR3 nucleotide sequence: TGCGCCAGCAGTCAATCAAACCCGACAGGGCGAAAATCCACAGATACGCAGTATTTT. Protein sequence: CASSQSNPTGRKSTDTQYF. The chain joins TRBV23-1 to TRBJ2-3; TRBD1 matches 7 bases. TRBV23-1 belongs to the ORF category, with a function that is uncertain. J was trimmed by 2 bases and V by 0 bases; bases with no gene match: 14. The CDR3 contains 19 residues.

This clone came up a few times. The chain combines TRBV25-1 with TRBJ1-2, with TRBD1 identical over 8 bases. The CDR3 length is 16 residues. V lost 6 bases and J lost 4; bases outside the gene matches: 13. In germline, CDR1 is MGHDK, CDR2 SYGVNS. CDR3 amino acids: CASRTWGDRTIYGYTF. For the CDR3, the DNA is TGTGCCAGCAGAACGTGGGGGGACAGGACAATCTATGGCTACACCTTC.

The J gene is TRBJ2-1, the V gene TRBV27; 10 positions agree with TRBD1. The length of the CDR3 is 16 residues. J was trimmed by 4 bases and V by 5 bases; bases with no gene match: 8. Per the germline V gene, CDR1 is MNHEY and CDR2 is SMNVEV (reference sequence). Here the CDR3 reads CASSGTAGQGYNEQFF. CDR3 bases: TGTGCCAGCAGTGGAACGGCGGGACAGGGGTACAATGAGCAGTTCTTC.

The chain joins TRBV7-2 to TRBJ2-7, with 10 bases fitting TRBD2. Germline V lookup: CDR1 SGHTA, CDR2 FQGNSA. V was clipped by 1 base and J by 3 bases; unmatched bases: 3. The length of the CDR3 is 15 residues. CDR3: CASSLGTSGFYEQYF. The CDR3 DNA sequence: TGTGCCAGCAGCTTAGGGACTAGCGGCTTCTACGAGCAGTACTTC.

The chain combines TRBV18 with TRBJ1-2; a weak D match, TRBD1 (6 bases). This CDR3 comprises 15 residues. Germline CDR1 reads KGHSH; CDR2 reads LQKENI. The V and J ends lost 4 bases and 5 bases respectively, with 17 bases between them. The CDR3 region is CASSQGTPKSYGYTF. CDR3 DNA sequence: TGTGCCAGCTCACAGGGGACACCGAAAAGTTATGGCTACACCTTC.

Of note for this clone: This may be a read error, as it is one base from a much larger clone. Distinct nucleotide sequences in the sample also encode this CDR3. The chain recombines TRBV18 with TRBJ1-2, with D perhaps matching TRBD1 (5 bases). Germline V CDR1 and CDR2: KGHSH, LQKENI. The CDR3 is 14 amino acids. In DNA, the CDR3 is TGTGCCAGCTCTAAGACAGTAACTAACTATGGTTACACCTTC. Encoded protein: CASSKTVTNYGYTF.

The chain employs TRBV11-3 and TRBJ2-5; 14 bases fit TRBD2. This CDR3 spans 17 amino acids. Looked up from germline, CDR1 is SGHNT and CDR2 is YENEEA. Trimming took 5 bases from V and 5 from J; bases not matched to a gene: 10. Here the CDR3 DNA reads TGTGCCAGCAGCCCACGGACTAGCGGGGGGTCGAGGGAGACCCAGTACTTC. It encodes CASSPRTSGGSRETQYF.

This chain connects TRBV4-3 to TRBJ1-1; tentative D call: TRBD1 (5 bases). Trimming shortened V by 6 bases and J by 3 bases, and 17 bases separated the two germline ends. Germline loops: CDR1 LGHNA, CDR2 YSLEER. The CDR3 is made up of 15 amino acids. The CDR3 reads CASSEGSDSHTEAFF. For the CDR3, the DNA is TGCGCCAGCAGTGAAGGATCCGACAGCCACACTGAAGCTTTCTTT.

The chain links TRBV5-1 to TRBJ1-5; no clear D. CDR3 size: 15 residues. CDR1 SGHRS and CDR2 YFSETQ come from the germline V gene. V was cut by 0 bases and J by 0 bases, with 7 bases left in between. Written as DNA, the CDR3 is TGCGCCAGCAGCTTGGACGGGGATAGCAATCAGCCCCAGCATTTT. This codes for CASSLDGDSNQPQHF.

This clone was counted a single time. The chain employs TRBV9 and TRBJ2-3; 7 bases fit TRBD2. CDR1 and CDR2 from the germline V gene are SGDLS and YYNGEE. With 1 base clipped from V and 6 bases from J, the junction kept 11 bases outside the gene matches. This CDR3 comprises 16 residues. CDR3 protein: CASSVSVGRGGDTQYF. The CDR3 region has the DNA TGTGCCAGCAGCGTATCGGTCGGGCGGGGAGGGGATACGCAGTATTTT.

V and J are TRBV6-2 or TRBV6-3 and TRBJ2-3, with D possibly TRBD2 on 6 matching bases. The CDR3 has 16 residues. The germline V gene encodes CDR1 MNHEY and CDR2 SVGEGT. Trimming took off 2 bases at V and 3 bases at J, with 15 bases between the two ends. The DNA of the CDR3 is TGTGCCAGCAGTTACGCCCGTTCGGGAGTTACAGATACGCAGTATTTT. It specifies CASSYARSGVTDTQYF.

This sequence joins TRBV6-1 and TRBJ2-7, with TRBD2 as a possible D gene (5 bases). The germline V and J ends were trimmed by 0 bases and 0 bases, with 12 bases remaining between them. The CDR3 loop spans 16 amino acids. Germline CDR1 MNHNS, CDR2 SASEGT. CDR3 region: CASSEAASSRSYEQYF. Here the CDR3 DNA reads TGTGCCAGCAGTGAAGCGGCTAGCAGCCGCTCCTACGAGCAGTACTTC.

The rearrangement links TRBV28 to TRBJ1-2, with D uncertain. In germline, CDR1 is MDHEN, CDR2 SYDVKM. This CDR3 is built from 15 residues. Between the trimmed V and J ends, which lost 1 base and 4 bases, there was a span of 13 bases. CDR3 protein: CASSLSTGVGYGYTF. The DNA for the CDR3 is TGTGCCAGCAGTTTATCGACCGGGGTGGGCTATGGCTACACCTTC.

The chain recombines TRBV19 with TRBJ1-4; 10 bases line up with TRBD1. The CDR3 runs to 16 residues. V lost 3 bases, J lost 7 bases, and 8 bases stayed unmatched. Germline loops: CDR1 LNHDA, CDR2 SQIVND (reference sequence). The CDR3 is CASSMASTGGSEKLFF. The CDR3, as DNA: TGTGCCAGTAGTATGGCCTCGACAGGGGGCTCTGAAAAACTGTTTTTT.